A selection of T cell receptor beta chains follows, all from one sample in a study of cytomegalovirus exposure and HLA in healthy donors. Sequenced by immunoSEQ multiplex PCR; TCRdb stores in-frame clones only, minus some. The sample table sets out around 55,000 clones. Sequencing was done on a sample of PBMCs. Source of these receptors: a man aged 50-60 years in good health and CMV-seropositive. CDR3s include the opening cysteine and the closing phenylalanine or tryptophan. A D gene is named only where the DNA matches it firmly.

j_call	v_call	d_call	cdr3_aa	cdr3_nt
TRBJ2-1	TRBV19	-	CASSLAQDRNEQFF	TGTGCCAGTAGCCTTGCACAGGATCGGAATGAGCAGTTCTTC
TRBJ1-1	TRBV6-1	-	CASSEPGGNTEAFF	TGTGCCAGCAGTGAACCGGGAGGGAACACTGAAGCTTTCTTT
TRBJ1-4	TRBV19	-	CASSIPGATNEKLFF	TGTGCCAGTAGTATACCAGGTGCAACTAATGAAAAACTGTTTTTT
TRBJ2-3	TRBV11-1	TRBD2	CASSSGLAGQDTQYF	TGTGCCAGCAGCTCGGGACTAGCGGGACAAGATACGCAGTATTTT
TRBJ2-2	TRBV28	-	CASSLRLVNGELFF	TGTGCCAGCAGTTTAAGACTAGTCAACGGGGAGCTGTTTTTT
TRBJ2-4	TRBV27	TRBD2	CASSLSGGGNIQYF	TGTGCCAGCAGTTTATCTGGGGGGGGAAACATTCAGTACTTC
TRBJ1-2	TRBV2	-	CASSERAGNGYTF	TGTGCCAGCAGTGAAAGGGCAGGGAACGGCTACACCTTC
TRBJ1-5	TRBV6-1	-	CASSEGGGRPQHF	TGTGCCAGCAGTGAAGGGGGGGGGAGGCCCCAGCATTTT
TRBJ2-1	TRBV5-1	TRBD2	CASSTTSGSYNEQFF	TGCGCCAGCAGCACCACTAGCGGTTCCTACAATGAGCAGTTCTTC
TRBJ2-3	TRBV4-2	-	CASTLQGTVSTDTQYF	TGTGCCAGCACTCTCCAGGGAACTGTTAGCACAGATACGCAGTATTTT
TRBJ2-7	TRBV6-6	TRBD2	CASSSLGRYGEQYF	TGTGCCAGCAGTTCCCTCGGGAGGTATGGGGAGCAGTACTTC
TRBJ2-3	TRBV28	-	CASTWGGAHTDTQYF	TGTGCCAGCACCTGGGGTGGGGCACACACAGATACGCAGTATTTT
TRBJ2-7	TRBV2	-	CASSPDSAYEQYF	TGTGCCAGCAGTCCGGATAGCGCCTACGAGCAGTACTTC
TRBJ2-7	TRBV7-6	TRBD1	CASSLGTGDSYEQYF	TGTGCCAGCAGCCTTGGGACAGGGGACAGCTACGAGCAGTACTTC
TRBJ2-3	TRBV30	TRBD2	CAWSLGLAGAFNTDTQYF	TGTGCCTGGAGTCTAGGACTAGCGGGGGCCTTTAACACAGATACGCAGTATTTT
TRBJ2-7	TRBV6-5	-	CASSLTSTDEQYF	TGTGCCAGCAGCCTGACTAGTACTGACGAGCAGTACTTC
TRBJ1-1	TRBV7-8	-	CASSLQGNSFAEAFF	TGTGCCAGCAGCTTACAGGGGAATAGCTTTGCTGAAGCTTTCTTT
TRBJ2-7	TRBV6-1	TRBD2	CASSVGTSGRTYEQYF	TGTGCCAGCAGTGTAGGGACTAGCGGGAGGACCTACGAGCAGTACTTC
TRBJ2-3	TRBV5-1	-	CASSSQGSQDTQYF	TGCGCCAGCAGCTCACAGGGTTCACAAGATACGCAGTATTTT
TRBJ1-1	TRBV4-1	-	CASSPGKGGTEAFF	TGCGCCAGCAGCCCTGGGAAGGGAGGGACTGAAGCTTTCTTT
TRBJ2-4	TRBV30	-	CAWTPRVAKNIQYF	TGTGCCTGGACCCCCAGGGTAGCCAAAAACATTCAGTACTTC
TRBJ1-1	TRBV4-3	TRBD1	CASSQLAGTGPNTEAFF	TGCGCCAGCAGCCAATTGGCCGGGACAGGACCGAACACTGAAGCTTTCTTT
TRBJ1-6	TRBV5-6	-	CASSRRGAYNSPLHF	TGTGCCAGCAGCCGGCGGGGGGCGTATAATTCACCCCTCCACTTT
TRBJ2-7	TRBV5-6	-	CASSRRQQNYEQYF	TGTGCCAGCAGCCGGAGGCAGCAGAACTACGAGCAGTACTTC
TRBJ2-1	TRBV29-1	TRBD1	CSVRYRQGTYNEQFF	TGCAGCGTTAGGTATAGACAGGGGACCTACAATGAGCAGTTCTTC
TRBJ2-2	TRBV19	TRBD2	CASSIGSGANTGELFF	TGTGCCAGTAGTATCGGTAGCGGGGCGAACACCGGGGAGCTGTTTTTT
TRBJ1-4	TRBV7-9	TRBD1	CASSPRDRGFRGEKLFF	TGTGCCAGCAGCCCCAGGGACAGGGGCTTTAGGGGTGAAAAACTGTTTTTT
TRBJ1-2	TRBV14	TRBD1	CASSLLLGQGGGYTF	TGTGCCAGCAGCCTGCTCCTCGGACAGGGAGGGGGCTACACCTTC
TRBJ1-2	TRBV6-5	-	CATGGADYGYTF	TGTGCCACGGGAGGGGCGGACTATGGCTACACCTTC
TRBJ2-3	TRBV9	TRBD1	CASSFRDRATDTQYF	TGTGCCAGCAGCTTTCGGGACAGGGCCACAGATACGCAGTATTTT
TRBJ2-7	TRBV30	TRBD2	CAWSVGLAGVYEQYF	TGTGCCTGGAGTGTAGGACTAGCGGGGGTTTACGAGCAGTACTTC
TRBJ1-4	TRBV28	-	CASSLRGGPQHEKLFF	TGTGCCAGCAGTTTAAGGGGGGGGCCGCAACATGAAAAACTGTTTTTT
TRBJ1-2	TRBV28	-	CASSAAQPIYGYTF	TGTGCCAGCAGCGCGGCGCAGCCGATCTATGGCTACACCTTC
TRBJ2-2	TRBV27	-	CASSLGGFTIAGELFF	TGTGCCAGCAGTTTAGGGGGGTTTACGATCGCCGGGGAGCTGTTTTTT
TRBJ1-2	TRBV30	-	CACPRGGGYGYTF	TGTGCCTGTCCCCGAGGAGGAGGTTATGGCTACACCTTC
TRBJ1-2	TRBV29-1	TRBD1	CSVGGQAYGYTF	TGCAGCGTTGGAGGACAGGCTTATGGCTACACCTTC
TRBJ1-3	TRBV7-2	TRBD1	CASSLVQGSAGNTIYF	TGTGCCAGCAGCTTAGTACAGGGGAGCGCTGGAAACACCATATATTTT
TRBJ2-1	TRBV19	TRBD2	CASSTGLAVLDNEQFF	TGTGCCAGTAGCACGGGACTAGCCGTCCTGGACAATGAGCAGTTCTTC
TRBJ2-3	TRBV14	-	CASSRYSEDTQYF	TGTGCCAGCAGCCGCTACAGTGAAGATACGCAGTATTTT
TRBJ1-1	TRBV28	-	CASSRGRTEAFF	TGTGCCAGCAGTCGGGGGAGGACTGAAGCTTTCTTT
TRBJ1-1	TRBV5-6	-	CASSLTVNTEAFF	TGTGCCAGCAGCTTGACAGTGAACACTGAAGCTTTCTTT
TRBJ1-2	TRBV5-1	-	CASSLRESNYGYTF	TGCGCCAGCAGCTTGAGGGAGTCGAACTATGGCTACACCTTC
TRBJ2-5	TRBV2	-	CASGRDKTHQETQYF	TGTGCCAGCGGCCGGGACAAAACTCACCAAGAGACCCAGTACTTC
TRBJ1-2	TRBV5-1	-	CASSLAGQGGGYTF	TGCGCCAGCAGCTTGGCCGGGCAGGGAGGCGGCTACACCTTC
TRBJ1-2	TRBV19	TRBD1	CASSLQGSYGYTF	TGTGCCAGTAGTCTACAGGGGTCCTATGGCTACACCTTC
TRBJ2-7	TRBV7-2	TRBD2	CASSLDAASGKYF	TGTGCCAGCAGCTTAGACGCGGCTAGCGGGAAGTACTTC
TRBJ2-1	TRBV7-2	TRBD2	CASSSTGLAGGKQFF	TGTGCCAGCAGCTCTACCGGACTAGCGGGAGGTAAGCAGTTCTTC
TRBJ1-2	TRBV18	-	CASSPDGRDNYGYTF	TGTGCCAGCTCACCCGATGGACGGGATAACTATGGCTACACCTTC
TRBJ2-2	TRBV7-3	TRBD2	CASSFGAGHTGELFF	TGTGCCAGCAGCTTCGGAGCGGGACACACCGGGGAGCTGTTTTTT
TRBJ1-4	TRBV7-9	TRBD1	CASSNGQGYNEKLFF	TGTGCCAGCAGCAACGGACAGGGGTATAATGAAAAACTGTTTTTT
TRBJ2-1	TRBV7-3	TRBD1	CASAQGAWYNEQFF	TGTGCCAGCGCCCAGGGGGCTTGGTACAATGAGCAGTTCTTC
TRBJ2-1	TRBV5-1	TRBD1	CASSLATGRGYNEQFF	TGCGCCAGCAGCTTGGCGACAGGGCGAGGGTACAATGAGCAGTTCTTC
TRBJ1-2	TRBV30	-	CAWSAAEPIF	TGTGCCTGGAGTGCTGCGGAACCCATCTTC
TRBJ1-2	TRBV30	-	CAWSVSSVGGYGYTF	TGTGCCTGGAGTGTAAGCTCGGTTGGCGGCTATGGCTACACCTTC
TRBJ1-2	TRBV5-1	TRBD1	CASSGRTGALGYTF	TGCGCCAGCAGCGGGAGGACAGGGGCTCTCGGCTACACCTTC